This entry lists 18 T cell receptor beta chains sequenced from one sample in a study of cytomegalovirus exposure and HLA in healthy donors. Vbeta (60) and Jbeta (13) primers were used in the PCR. Sequenced by immunoSEQ multiplex PCR; TCRdb stores in-frame clones only, minus some. This table holds 150,000 to 200,000 clones, around four fifths found once. Sequenced: PBMCs. All receptors come from a man aged 50 to 60 in good health and CMV-seropositive.

The V gene is TRBV28, the J gene TRBJ2-1, with 13 bases that match TRBD2. There are 18 residues in the CDR3. Trimming took 5 bases from V and 7 from J; bases not matched to a gene: 14. Germline V gene data show CDR1 as MDHEN and CDR2 as SYDVKM. The CDR3, as DNA: TGTGCCAGCAGTCCTTCCGGACTAGCGGGAGCTGGCCTAAATGAGCAGTTCTTC. As protein: CASSPSGLAGAGLNEQFF.

The chain recombines TRBV28 with TRBJ1-2; perhaps TRBD1 as D (5 bases). The CDR3 is made up of 12 amino acids. The V gene lost 2 bases and the J gene lost 7 bases, with 8 bases spanning the gap. Germline assignment: CDR1 MDHEN and CDR2 SYDVKM. For the CDR3, the DNA is TGTGCCAGCAGTTTAATACAGGTTGGCTACACCTTC. Its translation: CASSLIQVGYTF.

This clone was detected once. V and J are TRBV2 and TRBJ2-5; 10 positions agree with TRBD2. The CDR3 has 16 amino acids. Germline CDR1 reads SNHLY; CDR2 reads FYNNEI. The J segment lost 4 bases and the V segment lost 4 bases, leaving 9 bases of the junction unmatched. CDR3 in DNA: TGTGCCAGCAGTGGGATTCTAGCGGGAGTTCTAGAGACCCAGTACTTC. This sequence encodes CASSGILAGVLETQYF.

The genes are TRBV5-6 and TRBJ2-3; tentative D call: TRBD2 (5 bases). This CDR3 spans 12 amino acids. Deletions cut 0 bases from V and 9 bases from J, with 8 bases between. Germline V gene data show CDR1 as SGHDT and CDR2 as YYEEEE. The CDR3 coding sequence is TGTGCCAGCAGCTTGGGGAGCGGAACGCAGTATTTT. This sequence encodes CASSLGSGTQYF.

The chain couples TRBV7-2 to TRBJ2-3; D is possibly TRBD2 (5 bases). V lost 5 bases and J 4 bases, leaving 13 bases between the germline ends. CDR3 length: 14 residues. Germline CDR1 SGHTA, CDR2 FQGNSA. CDR3 protein: CASSPSGIADTQYF. The DNA of the CDR3 is TGTGCCAGCAGCCCCAGCGGAATAGCAGATACGCAGTATTTT.

The rearrangement uses TRBV28 and TRBJ1-6, with 9 bases aligning to TRBD1. There are 15 residues in the CDR3. Losses at the gene ends were 6 bases for V and 6 bases for J; bases not matched to a gene: 6. Germline CDR1 MDHEN, CDR2 SYDVKM. The CDR3 nucleotides read TGTGCCAGCAGGCTAGGGACAGGGCCTAATTCACCCCTCCACTTT. Amino acid sequence: CASRLGTGPNSPLHF.

This clone turned up a few times. CDR3: CASSLAGGTDTQYF. The CDR3 DNA reads TGTGCCAGCAGTCTAGCGGGGGGGACAGATACGCAGTATTTT. The chain combines TRBV2 with TRBJ2-3, with 12 bases lining up with TRBD2. V shed 5 bases and J 3 bases; nucleotides not matched to a gene: 0. The germline CDR1 and CDR2 sequences are SNHLY and FYNNEI. The CDR3 runs 14 residues.

The chain recombines TRBV27 with TRBJ2-1; weak D call: TRBD2 (7 bases). V lost 8 bases to trimming and J lost 7 bases, with 18 bases between them. The CDR3 runs 14 residues. Germline V CDR1 and CDR2: MNHEY, SMNVEV (reference sequence). The CDR3 here is CASRKGGISNEQFF. The CDR3, as DNA: TGTGCCAGCCGTAAGGGGGGGATAAGTAATGAGCAGTTCTTC.

This chain uses TRBV7-9 with TRBJ1-2; 7 bases are a match to TRBD1. Unmatched junction bases numbered 4, after V lost 1 base and J lost 5 bases. There are 14 residues in the CDR3. Germline lookup yields CDR1 SEHNR and CDR2 FQNEAQ (reference sequence). CDR3 amino acids: CASSLGSGGYGYTF. The CDR3 bases are TGTGCCAGCAGCTTAGGGTCAGGGGGATATGGCTACACCTTC.

V gene TRBV25-1 combines with J gene TRBJ1-6; D might be TRBD1 (5 bases). From germline, CDR1 is MGHDK and CDR2 SYGVNS. The CDR3 has 14 amino acids. V was pared by 6 bases and J by 6 bases, with 12 bases between. CDR3 nucleotide sequence: TGTGCCAGCAGGGAGACAGCTACTAATTCACCCCTCCACTTT. The encoded protein is CASRETATNSPLHF.

Comment on this clone: Different DNA sequences within this sample yield the same CDR3. V gene TRBV7-3 combines with J gene TRBJ2-5, with D tentatively TRBD1 (6 bases). The ends were cut back, 5 bases at V and 2 bases at J, with 9 bases in the middle. This CDR3 is built from 13 residues. Germline-derived CDR1 and CDR2 are SGHTA and FQGTGA. CDR3 in amino acids: CASSRGQQETQYF. Written as DNA, the CDR3 is TGTGCCAGCAGCCGAGGACAGCAAGAGACCCAGTACTTC.

This chain uses TRBV7-3 with TRBJ1-1; D might be TRBD1 (6 bases). This CDR3 has 14 residues. Per the germline V gene, CDR1 is SGHTA and CDR2 is FQGTGA. V was cut by 5 bases and J by 4 bases, with 14 bases left in between. The CDR3, as DNA: TGTGCCAGCAGCCCGATTGGGGGCGCCACTGAAGCTTTCTTT. The encoded protein is CASSPIGGATEAFF.

The chain has TRBV10-2 and TRBJ2-7; TRBD1 matches 9 bases. V was clipped by 6 bases and J by 6 bases; unmatched bases: 6. The CDR3 covers 13 residues. Germline V lookup: CDR1 WSHSY, CDR2 SAAADI. In DNA form, the CDR3 reads TGCGCCAGCAGAGGGACAGGGTCGGTCGAGCAGTACTTC. This codes for CASRGTGSVEQYF.

This clone was observed a single time. The chain combines TRBV12-5 with TRBJ2-3, with a possible D match to TRBD1 (6 bases). Per germline, CDR1 LGHNT and CDR2 FRNRAP. V was clipped by 5 bases and J by 2 bases, with 11 bases between them. The CDR3 is 14 residues long. For the CDR3, the DNA is TGTGCTAGTGGTGGGGGACAAACCACAGATACGCAGTATTTT. Translated, it gives CASGGGQTTDTQYF.

The CDR3 here is CASSESRGQGLYEQYF. CDR3 nucleotide sequence: TGTGCCAGCAGTGAAAGTCGTGGACAGGGGCTGTACGAGCAGTACTTC. The chain carries TRBV2 and TRBJ2-7; 9 positions agree with TRBD1. The length of the CDR3 is 16 residues. Trimming took 2 bases from V and 4 from J; bases not matched to a gene: 9. Germline assignment: CDR1 SNHLY and CDR2 FYNNEI.

The chain uses TRBV6-5 and TRBJ2-7; D possibly corresponds to TRBD1 (7 bases). Germline assignment: CDR1 MNHEY and CDR2 SVGAGI. The ends were cut back, 4 bases at V and 7 bases at J, with 14 bases in the middle. This CDR3 has 13 residues. As DNA, the CDR3 is TGTGCCAGCAGTTCCTACAGGGGAGGTGAGCAGTACTTC. As protein: CASSSYRGGEQYF.

The chain links TRBV5-4 to TRBJ2-5; 9 bases fit TRBD2. The J segment lost 5 bases and the V segment lost 2 bases, leaving 4 bases of the junction unmatched. CDR1 is SGHNT and CDR2 is YYREEE in the germline V gene (reference sequence). This CDR3 has 14 residues. The CDR3 sequence: CASSLAGGGETQYF. The CDR3 DNA reads TGTGCCAGCAGCTTAGCGGGGGGAGGGGAGACCCAGTACTTC. Using reference TRBV5-4 and TRBJ2-5 for the parts outside the CDR3, the full variable domain is ETGVTQSPTHLIKTRGQQVTLRCSSQSGHNTVSWYQQALGQGPQFIFQYYREEENGRGNFPPRFSGLQFPNYSSELNVNALELDDSALYLCASSLAGGGETQYFGPGTRLLVL.

In this sample, this clone turned up once. The chain couples TRBV23-1 to TRBJ1-5; no clear D gene. TRBV23-1 is flagged as an ORF with uncertain function. CDR3 length equals 17 residues. V shed 4 bases and J shed 7 bases, with 23 bases lying between them. The CDR3 DNA reads as TGCGCCAGCAGTCCGAGATGTAATGTCAAACCCAGGCAGCCCCAGCATTTT. This codes for CASSPRCNVKPRQPQHF.